The present T cell receptor (beta chain) was sequenced within a study of T-cell reconstitution after alpha-beta-depleted transplantation in children. Preparing the TCRbeta library involved the use of unique molecular identifiers. TCRdb used MiXCR to reprocess the PCR reads, holding one entry per CDR3 protein. The data hold 450,000 to 550,000 distinct CDR3 sequences, with about 10% observed a single time. Trimming pared 5 bases from V and 5 bases from J, leaving 13 bases between. The CDR3 length is 14 residues. CDR1 SEHNR and CDR2 FQNEAQ come from the germline V gene (reference sequence). This TCR was recovered from a female patient aged 2-9 years who had a stem cell transplant for aplastic anemia, so the T cells may come from the graft donor. This chain connects TRBV7-9 to TRBJ1-3; D unresolved. Sequences were derived from PBMCs, mostly from graft donor cells, sampled 180 days after TCRalphabeta/CD19-depleted stem cell transplant. The CDR3 DNA follows: TGTGCCAGCAGCCGTACCGGAGCTAGAAACACCATATATTTT. It encodes CASSRTGARNTIYF.